Below, 14 T cell receptor beta chains from the same sample are listed, as sequenced in a study of technical replicates of blood from a few donors. Clones were sequenced by immunoSEQ multiplex PCR, and TCRdb holds only the in-frame ones, with some missing. This table holds some 60,000 clones, around nine tenths found once. The sample taken for sequencing was PBMCs. These receptors all stem from a human donor in good health. Some clones in this sample may be carry-over from other donors' samples.

With regard to this clone: One end of the junction fails to match germline, which may point to a read error. The chain links TRBV9 to TRBJ1-1, with unresolved D. The CDR3 is 13 residues long. Germline CDR1 SGDLS, CDR2 YYNGEE. Written as DNA, the CDR3 is TGTGCCAGCAGCGTAGCGGGGAACGCTGAAGCTTTCTTT. This encodes CASSVAGNAEAFF. The variable domain in full, with the rest retrieved from reference TRBV9 and TRBJ1-1, is DSGVTQTPKHLITATGQRVTLRCSPRSGDLSVYWYQQSLDQGLQFLIQYYNGEERAKGNILERFSAQQFPDLHSELNLSSLELGDSALYFCASSVAGNAEAFFGQGTRLTVV.

The rearrangement links TRBV7-6 to TRBJ2-1, with D perhaps TRBD2 (7 bases). CDR3 size: 17 residues. The germline gives CDR1 SGHVS, CDR2 FNYEAQ. V was cut by 6 bases and J by 4 bases, with 22 bases left in between. CDR3 sequence (DNA): TGTGCCAGCAGACCTTCCCCGGAGGGGGGGTGGTACAATGAGCAGTTCTTC. Translation gives CASRPSPEGGWYNEQFF.

This chain joins TRBV6-5 and TRBJ2-3, with D unresolved. Deletions cut 3 bases from V and 2 bases from J, with 9 bases between. CDR3 length equals 14 residues. The germline CDR1 and CDR2 sequences are MNHEY and SVGAGI. The CDR3 DNA is TGTGCCAGCAGTTATGGGCAGTCCACAGATACGCAGTATTTT. Translated: CASSYGQSTDTQYF.

V usage is TRBV6-5 and J usage is TRBJ1-2; D is perhaps TRBD1 (5 bases). The length of the CDR3 is 15 residues. Trimming shortened V by 2 bases and J by 6 bases, and 16 bases separated the two germline ends. Germline CDR1 reads MNHEY; CDR2 reads SVGAGI. CDR3 sequence reads: CASSYGGPAGDGYTF. The CDR3 DNA follows: TGTGCCAGCAGTTACGGGGGTCCCGCGGGGGATGGCTACACCTTC.

The V call is TRBV30, the J call TRBJ1-1, with D unclear. Trimming stripped 4 bases from V and 8 bases from J, with 14 bases between. Looked up from germline, CDR1 is GTSNPN and CDR2 is SVGIG (reference sequence). The CDR3 has 12 residues. CDR3 residues: CAWTPGRREAFF. The CDR3 DNA is TGTGCCTGGACCCCCGGGAGGCGGGAAGCTTTCTTT.

The chain carries TRBV27 and TRBJ1-1, with TRBD1 as a possible D gene (5 bases). The germline CDR1 and CDR2 sequences are MNHEY and SMNVEV (reference sequence). This CDR3 has 15 amino acids. V was pared by 2 bases and J by 0 bases, with 10 bases between. CDR3 sequence: CASSLGWGVNTEAFF. The CDR3, as DNA: TGTGCCAGCAGTTTAGGTTGGGGGGTGAACACTGAAGCTTTCTTT.

This chain uses TRBV7-9 with TRBJ2-3; TRBD2 aligns across 11 bases. Germline CDR1 and CDR2: SEHNR and FQNEAQ (reference sequence). The CDR3 covers 16 residues. V lost 5 bases to trimming and J lost 0 bases; unmatched junction nucleotides: 4. The CDR3 DNA follows: TGTGCCAGCAGCGTCCGACTAGCGGGGAGCACAGATACGCAGTATTTT. Amino acids: CASSVRLAGSTDTQYF.

V usage is TRBV9 and J usage is TRBJ2-1; 7 bases are a match to TRBD2. Germline assignment: CDR1 SGDLS and CDR2 YYNGEE. J lost 8 bases, V lost 2 bases, and 7 bases had no gene match. The CDR3 is 14 amino acids. Written as DNA, the CDR3 is TGTGCCAGCAGCGTCTGGACTAGTAGGTATGAGCAGTTCTTC. It codes for CASSVWTSRYEQFF. The full variable domain, with the rest looked up from reference TRBV9 and TRBJ2-1, is DSGVTQTPKHLITATGQRVTLRCSPRSGDLSVYWYQQSLDQGLQFLIQYYNGEERAKGNILERFSAQQFPDLHSELNLSSLELGDSALYFCASSVWTSRYEQFFGPGTRLTVL.

The CDR3 sequence: CAVSGGDSNQPQHF. For the CDR3, the DNA is TGTGCCGTCTCAGGGGGCGATAGCAATCAGCCCCAGCATTTT. The rearrangement uses TRBV10-3 and TRBJ1-5, with TRBD1 matching 8 bases. J lost 0 bases, V lost 11 bases, and 6 bases had no gene match. Germline V gene sequence: CDR1 ENHRY, CDR2 SYGVKD. The CDR3 totals 14 residues.

This clone appeared a single time. The chain joins TRBV29-1 to TRBJ1-1, with D tentatively TRBD1 (6 bases). This CDR3 region has 13 residues. Germline loops: CDR1 SQVTM, CDR2 ANQGSEA. Trimming pared 4 bases from V and 6 bases from J, leaving 15 bases between. For the CDR3, the DNA is TGCAGCGTTGCGCCTACAGGGTGGGCTGAAGCTTTCTTT. This sequence encodes CSVAPTGWAEAFF.

The rearrangement links TRBV9 to TRBJ2-3; 9 bases align to TRBD2. The germline V gene has CDR1 SGDLS and CDR2 YYNGEE. The CDR3 length is 17 residues. The junction had 11 bases not matched to a gene; V was cut back by 1 base and J by 5 bases. CDR3 sequence reads: CASSVSLAGASRDTQYF. The CDR3 DNA follows: TGTGCCAGCAGCGTAAGTTTAGCGGGGGCCTCGAGAGATACGCAGTATTTT.

This clone was picked up one time. This chain joins TRBV11-2 and TRBJ2-7; 7 nucleotides line up with TRBD1. Trimming at V came to 5 bases and at J to 0 bases, leaving 13 bases not matched to a gene. Germline V lookup: CDR1 SGHAT, CDR2 FQNNGV. The CDR3 spans 17 residues. The CDR3 nucleotides are TGTGCCAGCAGCCCGGGGTTTGGGGACAGACTCTCCTACGAGCAGTACTTC. Translated: CASSPGFGDRLSYEQYF.

In its sample, this clone was seen a few times. The V gene is TRBV6-1, the J gene TRBJ1-2; D may be TRBD1 (5 bases). Germline loops: CDR1 MNHNS, CDR2 SASEGT. The CDR3 sequence is 16 residues long. V was clipped by 4 bases and J by 3 bases, with 18 bases between them. This chain's CDR3 is CASSGRQSPGYYGYTF. CDR3 coding DNA: TGTGCCAGCAGTGGACGACAGAGCCCCGGGTACTATGGCTACACCTTC.

V and J are TRBV19 and TRBJ1-5; 8 bases fit TRBD1. The trim removed 4 bases at V and 7 bases at J, leaving 12 bases unmatched. Germline V CDR1 and CDR2: LNHDA, SQIVND (reference sequence). This CDR3 region has 16 residues. This CDR3 is CASSTFTTGADQPQHF. CDR3 nucleotides: TGTGCCAGTAGTACATTCACGACAGGGGCGGACCAGCCCCAGCATTTT.